These 13 T cell receptor beta chains share one sample of origin, sequenced in a study of T cell changes during pregnancy in multiple sclerosis. The repertoire was sequenced with immunoSEQ multiplex PCR; TCRdb's copy has only in-frame clones and lacks some. The table records 70,000 or so clones, 85% to 95% of them present only once. The sequences come from peripheral blood, collected in the third trimester of pregnancy. These receptors were obtained from a female donor in good health, enrolled as a control in a pregnancy study.

The chain links TRBV6-1 to TRBJ2-3; 9 positions agree with TRBD2. The germline gives CDR1 MNHNS, CDR2 SASEGT. The CDR3 length is 15 residues. V shed 2 bases, J shed 6 bases, and the junction held 6 bases outside the gene matches. The CDR3 loop is CASSERVAGVDTQYF. CDR3 bases: TGTGCCAGCAGTGAAAGGGTAGCGGGGGTTGATACGCAGTATTTT.

This chain connects TRBV15 to TRBJ2-7; a weak D match, TRBD2 (5 bases). Germline V gene data show CDR1 as LNHNV and CDR2 as YYDKDF (reference sequence). The V gene lost 1 base and the J gene lost 7 bases, with 11 bases spanning the gap. This CDR3 has 13 residues. CDR3 coding DNA: TGTGCCACCAGCAGAGGGGAGCCACAGGAGCAGTACTTC. Translation: CATSRGEPQEQYF.

V and J are TRBV18 and TRBJ2-1; tentative D call: TRBD1 (5 bases). The V end lost 2 bases, the J end lost 8 bases, and 13 bases lay between the germline ends. The CDR3 is 14 residues long. From germline, CDR1 is KGHSH and CDR2 LQKENI. The CDR3 reads CASSPEVGRDEQFF. The DNA of the CDR3 is TGTGCCAGCTCACCAGAGGTAGGCAGGGATGAGCAGTTCTTC. The complete variable domain, with remaining parts taken from reference TRBV18 and TRBJ2-1, reads NAGVMQNPRHLVRRRGQEARLRCSPMKGHSHVYWYRQLPEEGLKFMVYLQKENIIDESGMPKERFSAEFPKEGPSILRIQQVVRGDSAAYFCASSPEVGRDEQFFGPGTRLTVL.

The chain combines TRBV4-3 with TRBJ1-2; D may be TRBD1 (6 bases). Germline V gene lookup returns CDR1 LGHNA and CDR2 YSLEER. The V end was cut by 0 bases, the J end by 8 bases, with 13 bases between. The CDR3 consists of 14 residues. This CDR3 is CASSQEEGVRGYTF. The CDR3 bases are TGCGCCAGCAGCCAAGAAGAGGGGGTACGGGGCTACACCTTC.

The chain employs TRBV7-8 and TRBJ2-5; TRBD2 matches 7 bases. This CDR3 spans 16 amino acids. The junction had 9 bases not matched to a gene; V was cut back by 3 bases and J by 2 bases. Germline CDR1 and CDR2: SGHVS and FQNEAQ. Here the CDR3 DNA reads TGTGCCAGCAGCTTCCTTCTAGCGGAGAATCAAGAGACCCAGTACTTC. The encoded protein is CASSFLLAENQETQYF. Complete variable domain (other parts from reference TRBV7-8 and TRBJ2-5): GAGVSQSPRYKVAKRGQDVALRCDPISGHVSLFWYQQALGQGPEFLTYFQNEAQLDKSGLPSDRFFAERPEGSVSTLKIQRTQQEDSAVYLCASSFLLAENQETQYFGPGTRLLVL.

CDR3 in amino acids: CASFPGGNQPQHF. CDR3 in DNA: TGTGCCAGCTTTCCAGGGGGCAATCAGCCCCAGCATTTT. The chain uses TRBV18 and TRBJ1-5, with D possibly TRBD1 on 6 matching bases. The V gene lost 7 bases and the J gene lost 2 bases, with 9 bases spanning the gap. There are 13 residues in the CDR3. Germline values: CDR1 KGHSH, CDR2 LQKENI.

The chain uses TRBV7-9 and TRBJ2-7, with 9 bases identical to TRBD1. There are 16 residues in the CDR3. The V gene's germline CDR1 is SEHNR and CDR2 FQNEAQ (reference sequence). V shed 5 bases, J shed 1 base, and the junction held 9 bases outside the gene matches. The CDR3 region has the DNA TGTGCCAGCAGCCAAAGTCTCGGGACAGGGTCCTACGAGCAGTACTTC. It yields the protein CASSQSLGTGSYEQYF.

The chain uses TRBV5-4 and TRBJ2-1; 12 bases are shared with TRBD2. V gave up 3 bases and J gave up 3 bases; unmatched junction bases: 4. The CDR3 is 16 residues long. Per germline, CDR1 SGHNT and CDR2 YYREEE (reference sequence). The CDR3 DNA sequence: TGTGCCAGCAGCTATCTAGCGGGAGGGAGCTACAATGAGCAGTTCTTC. It encodes CASSYLAGGSYNEQFF.

The V call is TRBV2, the J call TRBJ2-1; 8 nucleotides line up with TRBD2. CDR3 length: 13 amino acids. The germline V gene encodes CDR1 SNHLY and CDR2 FYNNEI. The CDR3, as DNA: TGTGCGAGCGGACTAGCCAAGGGTAATGAGCAGTTCTTC. Translating gives CASGLAKGNEQFF.

The chain recombines TRBV28 with TRBJ1-4; TRBD1 matches 9 bases. The J segment lost 4 bases and the V segment lost 6 bases, leaving 6 bases of the junction unmatched. The CDR3 has 15 residues. Per the germline V gene, CDR1 is MDHEN and CDR2 is SYDVKM. This CDR3 is CASSPPGQGNEKLFF. CDR3 nucleotides: TGTGCCAGCAGCCCGCCGGGACAGGGTAATGAAAAACTGTTTTTT. Using reference TRBV28 and TRBJ1-4 for the parts outside the CDR3, the full variable domain is DVKVTQSSRYLVKRTGEKVFLECVQDMDHENMFWYRQDPGLGLRLIYFSYDVKMKEKGDIPEGYSVSREKKERFSLILESASTNQTSMYLCASSPPGQGNEKLFFGSGTQLSVL.

The chain carries TRBV27 and TRBJ2-5; 9 bases agree with TRBD2. The CDR3 runs 14 residues. The junction had 6 bases not matched to a gene; V was cut back by 6 bases and J by 4 bases. Looked up from germline, CDR1 is MNHEY and CDR2 is SMNVEV (reference sequence). As DNA, the CDR3 is TGTGCCAGCAGCGCTTATAGCGGGGGAGAGACCCAGTACTTC. This encodes CASSAYSGGETQYF.

The chain carries TRBV14 and TRBJ2-3; 7 bases agree with TRBD1. CDR3 length: 16 residues. V lost 4 bases, J lost 0 bases, and 7 bases stayed unmatched. CDR1 is SGHDN, CDR2 FVKESK, per germline. This CDR3 reads CASSPGTDRSTDTQYF. CDR3 bases: TGTGCCAGCAGCCCGGGGACAGACAGGAGCACAGATACGCAGTATTTT.

V is TRBV7-9 and J is TRBJ1-5, with TRBD1 as a possible D gene (6 bases). The CDR3 extends over 14 amino acids. Germline V gives CDR1 SEHNR, CDR2 FQNEAQ (reference sequence). Trimming left V 5 bases short and J 5 bases short, with 13 bases between. For the CDR3, the DNA is TGTGCCAGCAGCCCGGGGGGGGCCGATCAGCCCCAGCATTTT. It is translated as CASSPGGADQPQHF.